These 20 T cell receptor beta chains were sequenced from one sample in a study of CD8+CD57+ T cells in acquired aplastic anemia. Genomic DNA, the template, was used for profiling of the TCR beta VDJ and CDR3. MiXCR was run by TCRdb on the reads, yielding one entry per CDR3 protein. The table lists 120,000 or so distinct CDR3 sequences, approximately 36% of them singletons. By flow cytometry, patients selected for sequencing had shown an expansion of CD8+CD57+ cells. Sequenced: sorted CD4+, CD8+, or CD8+CD57+ T cells (not recorded which) from PBMCs. The receptor source for this set is a human donor with aplastic anemia.

CDR3 sequence (DNA): TGTGCCAGTAATGCAGGACAGGGGAATGGCTACACCTTC. Translating it yields CASNAGQGNGYTF. The V and J genes are TRBV19 and TRBJ1-2; TRBD1 aligns across 9 bases. This CDR3 is built from 13 residues. Trimming at V came to 7 bases and at J to 6 bases, leaving 6 bases not matched to a gene. Germline V gene data show CDR1 as LNHDA and CDR2 as SQIVND (reference sequence).

The rearrangement uses TRBV20-1 and TRBJ1-5, with 8 bases matching TRBD1. CDR3 length: 13 residues. CDR1 and CDR2 from the germline V gene are DFQATT and SNEGSKA (reference sequence). The CDR3 DNA reads as TGCGCAGGACAGGGTTATAGCAATCAGCCCCAGCATTTT. This encodes CAGQGYSNQPQHF.

There are many counts of this clonotype. The CDR3 DNA is TGTGCCAGCAGCCAAGTTCGGCAGGGTCCTGGCTACACCTTC. Its translation: CASSQVRQGPGYTF. V gene TRBV3-1 combines with J gene TRBJ1-2; a possible D gene is TRBD1 (5 bases). Germline V gene data show CDR1 as LGHDT and CDR2 as YNNKEL (reference sequence). This CDR3 spans 14 amino acids. Trimming shortened V by 1 base and J by 7 bases, and 13 bases separated the two germline ends.

The table lists this clonotype with a count of one. The chain recombines TRBV9 with TRBJ2-1, with a weak D call TRBD2 (5 bases). CDR1 is SGDLS and CDR2 is YYNGEE in the germline V gene. Trimming pared 0 bases from V and 7 bases from J, leaving 14 bases between. This CDR3 comprises 15 residues. CDR3 bases: TGTGCCAGCAGCGTAGATGACTATCCGACGAATGAGCAGTTCTTC. The encoded protein is CASSVDDYPTNEQFF.

The chain carries TRBV10-3 and TRBJ2-7; tentative D call: TRBD1 (6 bases). Per the germline V gene, CDR1 is ENHRY and CDR2 is SYGVKD. Trimming removed 4 bases at V and 5 bases at J, with 15 bases between. CDR3 size: 14 residues. In DNA, the CDR3 is TGTGCCATCAGTGTTTCACAGGGCTTGGACGAGCAGTACTTC. Protein: CAISVSQGLDEQYF.

The chain is built from TRBV7-9 and TRBJ2-7, with unresolved D. V gave up 4 bases and J gave up 0 bases, with 10 bases separating them. The length of the CDR3 is 14 residues. From germline, CDR1 is SEHNR and CDR2 FQNEAQ (reference sequence). This chain's CDR3 is CASSSETSSYEQYF. CDR3 nucleotides: TGTGCCAGCAGCTCCGAGACAAGCTCCTACGAGCAGTACTTC.

This chain uses TRBV19 with TRBJ1-6; 8 nucleotides align to TRBD1. The CDR3 covers 15 residues. V shed 6 bases, J shed 7 bases, and the junction held 8 bases outside the gene matches. Germline CDR1 LNHDA, CDR2 SQIVND (reference sequence). The CDR3 nucleotides read TGTGCCAGTAGCCGAGGGGACAGGCAAAATTCACCCCTCCACTTT. It translates to CASSRGDRQNSPLHF.

This clonotype was detected many times. The chain uses TRBV20-1 and TRBJ2-1; D is unclear. The germline V gene has CDR1 DFQATT and CDR2 SNEGSKA (reference sequence). V shed 5 bases and J shed 12 bases, with 20 bases lying between them. This CDR3 region has 13 residues. The chain's CDR3 is CSAEQRRFAGQFF. DNA of the CDR3: TGCAGTGCTGAGCAAAGACGGTTCGCTGGGCAGTTCTTC.

The genes are TRBV29-1 and TRBJ1-6, with a weak D call TRBD1 (6 bases). Germline assignment: CDR1 SQVTM and CDR2 ANQGSEA. The V end lost 2 bases, the J end lost 6 bases, and 20 bases lay between the germline ends. This CDR3 spans 17 amino acids. CDR3 sequence (DNA): TGCAGCGTTGAATCTTTGGTCCAGGGGAAATTTAATTCACCCCTCCACTTT. Its protein product is CSVESLVQGKFNSPLHF.

This clonotype was counted only a few times. This rearrangement joins TRBV9 to TRBJ1-1; a weak D match, TRBD1 (5 bases). The germline V gene has CDR1 SGDLS and CDR2 YYNGEE. Trimming pared 4 bases from V and 1 base from J, leaving 11 bases between. The CDR3 is 14 amino acids. The CDR3, as DNA: TGTGCCAGCAGCCCTTCGACAGCGAACACTGAAGCTTTCTTT. It encodes CASSPSTANTEAFF.

The J gene is TRBJ1-1, the V gene TRBV2, with D unclear. The V end was cut by 5 bases, the J end by 3 bases, with 7 bases between. This CDR3 is built from 12 residues. Germline V gene data show CDR1 as SNHLY and CDR2 as FYNNEI. CDR3 region: CASSNRDTEAFF. In DNA form, the CDR3 reads TGTGCCAGCAGTAACCGGGACACTGAAGCTTTCTTT.

Ten or more counts support this clonotype. This chain uses TRBV19 with TRBJ1-2; no clear D gene. This CDR3 spans 13 amino acids. Germline-derived CDR1 and CDR2 are LNHDA and SQIVND (reference sequence). V shed 4 bases and J shed 6 bases, with 12 bases lying between them. This CDR3 reads CASSNRQVHGYTF. The CDR3 coding sequence is TGTGCCAGTAGTAATAGGCAGGTCCATGGCTACACCTTC.

This clonotype was seen more than once but under ten times. The gene calls are TRBV10-3 and TRBJ2-7, with D perhaps TRBD1 (5 bases). This CDR3 is 13 amino acids long. V was trimmed by 2 bases and J by 1 base, leaving 6 bases between them. Germline CDR1 and CDR2: ENHRY and SYGVKD. The CDR3 bases are TGTGCCATCAGTGAGACAGGATCCTACGAGCAGTACTTC. Translation gives CAISETGSYEQYF.

The J gene is TRBJ1-1, the V gene TRBV20-1; 9 positions match TRBD1. The CDR3 covers 8 residues. Per germline, CDR1 DFQATT and CDR2 SNEGSKA (reference sequence). With V trimmed by 5 bases and J by 14 bases, 0 bases remained unmatched. Here the CDR3 DNA reads TGCAGTGCTGGACAGGGGTTCTTT. Translation gives CSAGQGFF.

This clonotype was detected ten times or more. V usage is TRBV7-8 and J usage is TRBJ1-1; D gene uncertain. V was clipped by 5 bases and J by 2 bases, with 15 bases between them. The V gene's germline CDR1 is SGHVS and CDR2 FQNEAQ. CDR3 length: 15 residues. The CDR3 coding sequence is TGTGCCAGCAGCCCCCGTCTTTTATTAAACACTGAAGCTTTCTTT. Amino acids: CASSPRLLLNTEAFF.

This clonotype has just a few counts. The chain employs TRBV10-3 and TRBJ2-1; 12 bases map to TRBD2. CDR1 is ENHRY, CDR2 SYGVKD, per germline. The ends lost 10 bases at V and 7 bases at J; junction bases unmatched: 14. The CDR3 consists of 16 residues. CDR3 DNA sequence: TGTGCCACCACAGCCAGGGGGACTAGCGGGCAGAATGAGCAGTTCTTC. The encoded protein is CATTARGTSGQNEQFF.

This clonotype has more than one count but fewer than ten. The chain joins TRBV28 to TRBJ2-7; D may be TRBD1 (5 bases). V was trimmed by 1 base and J by 8 bases, leaving 9 bases between them. This CDR3 comprises 12 residues. From germline, CDR1 is MDHEN and CDR2 SYDVKM. CDR3 loop: CASSLFRDQQYF. The CDR3 nucleotides read TGTGCCAGCAGTTTATTCAGGGATCAGCAGTACTTC.

This clonotype was seen a single time. The gene calls are TRBV10-3 and TRBJ2-7; D is possibly TRBD1 (5 bases). CDR1 and CDR2 (germline): ENHRY, SYGVKD. The ends were cut back, 6 bases at V and 0 bases at J, with 9 bases in the middle. The CDR3 runs 13 residues. The CDR3 DNA is TGTGCCATCAGATCGGACAACTCCTACGAGCAGTACTTC. It codes for CAIRSDNSYEQYF.

This clonotype was detected ten times or more. This chain links TRBV20-1 with TRBJ1-2; D possibly corresponds to TRBD1 (6 bases). Per the germline V gene, CDR1 is DFQATT and CDR2 is SNEGSKA (reference sequence). CDR3 size: 13 residues. The CDR3 reads CRPSGRGLYGYTF. CDR3 nucleotides: TGCAGACCCAGCGGCAGGGGCCTCTATGGCTACACCTTC.

The chain recombines TRBV7-6 with TRBJ2-7; D is possibly TRBD1 (5 bases). Germline V lookup: CDR1 SGHVS, CDR2 FNYEAQ. Trimming cost V 1 base and J 1 base, with 8 bases left between them. CDR3 length: 14 amino acids. As DNA, the CDR3 is TGTGCCAGCAGCTTAGATTCAGGGTCCTACGAGCAGTACTTC. Protein: CASSLDSGSYEQYF.